The next 10 T cell receptor beta chains were all read from a single sample in a study of T cells in Graves' hyperthyroidism and ophthalmopathy (dated by TCRdb to 2018 to 2020). Library construction relied on multiplex PCR. Reads for this sample came from an Illumina HiSeq 2000. Amplification of TCR beta CDR3 regions was carried out from RNA transcripts. The TCR CDR3 was subjected to a first round of RT-PCR using the HTBI primer set and the Qiagen OneStep RT-PCR kit. Clones were called with MiXCR by TCRdb after fastp trimmed the public reads at Q25, and only in-frame beta chains were retained. Every entry covers one CDR3 protein and lists the most common genes and DNA from its rows. The sample records under 650,000 distinct CDR3 sequences, around 15% of which are singletons. The ten largest account for around 3.9% of the sample. Material: blood. Receptors were obtained from a woman aged 25 to 39 with Graves' hyperthyroidism.

The V gene is TRBV18, the J gene TRBJ2-3; D is ambiguous. This CDR3 spans 15 amino acids. The germline V and J ends were trimmed by 6 bases and 0 bases, with 13 bases remaining between them. Germline values: CDR1 KGHSH, CDR2 LQKENI. The CDR3 reads CASSLVLDSTDTQYF. For the CDR3, the DNA is TGTGCCAGCTCCCTTGTACTGGACAGCACAGATACGCAGTATTTT.

This clonotype was counted a few times. Here the CDR3 reads CASRTTSPPELFF. CDR3 DNA: TGTGCCAGCCGCACAACGTCTCCCCCGGAGCTGTTTTTT. This chain links TRBV3-1 with TRBJ2-2; D remains ambiguous. Germline values: CDR1 LGHDT, CDR2 YNNKEL (reference sequence). V shed 8 bases and J shed 10 bases, with 17 bases lying between them. The CDR3 consists of 13 residues.

This clonotype came up many times. The gene calls are TRBV7-9 and TRBJ2-7; D is perhaps TRBD1 (6 bases). The germline gives CDR1 SEHNR, CDR2 FQNEAQ (reference sequence). The CDR3 sequence is 13 residues long. The germline V and J ends were trimmed by 5 bases and 2 bases, with 10 bases remaining between them. The CDR3 loop is CASSVRQAYEQYF. As DNA, the CDR3 is TGTGCCAGCAGCGTCAGACAGGCCTACGAGCAGTACTTC.

This sequence joins TRBV6-5 and TRBJ2-1, with D tentatively TRBD1 (6 bases). V gave up 0 bases and J gave up 7 bases, with 16 bases separating them. There are 16 residues in the CDR3. The germline V gene encodes CDR1 MNHEY and CDR2 SVGAGI. The CDR3 nucleotides are TGTGCCAGCAGTTACTCGGCAGGGGCCATGAAGAATGAGCAGTTCTTC. Protein: CASSYSAGAMKNEQFF.

This clonotype was observed many times. The chain recombines TRBV7-3 with TRBJ2-7, with TRBD2 matching 9 bases. This CDR3 region has 14 residues. V trimming: 4 bases; J trimming: 0 bases; junction bases outside the gene matches: 1. CDR1 and CDR2 from the germline V gene are SGHTA and FQGTGA. The CDR3 DNA is TGTGCCAGCAGCTATAGCGGGGGCTCCTACGAGCAGTACTTC. This encodes CASSYSGGSYEQYF.

The V and J genes are TRBV20-1 and TRBJ2-3, with 7 bases that match TRBD1. The CDR3 runs 14 residues. CDR1 and CDR2 from the germline V gene are DFQATT and SNEGSKA (reference sequence). J lost 1 base, V lost 4 bases, and 5 bases had no gene match. In nucleotides, the CDR3 is TGCAGTGCTAAAAGGACAGGCCGCACAGATACGCAGTATTTT. Translating it yields CSAKRTGRTDTQYF.

In its sample, this clonotype was seen a few times. The chain links TRBV10-3 to TRBJ2-7; D tentatively fits TRBD1 or TRBD2 (5 bases each). CDR1 and CDR2 from the germline V gene are ENHRY and SYGVKD. The CDR3 consists of 13 residues. Deletions cut 10 bases from V and 0 bases from J, with 13 bases between. CDR3 in amino acids: CATGTVSSYEQYF. DNA of the CDR3: TGTGCCACCGGGACGGTCAGCTCCTACGAGCAGTACTTC.

The sample holds a few counts of this clonotype. The chain carries TRBV4-1 and TRBJ2-3, with TRBD2 identical over 12 bases. V was clipped by 2 bases and J by 0 bases; unmatched bases: 12. The length of the CDR3 is 20 residues. Germline V gives CDR1 MGHRA, CDR2 YSYEKL. The CDR3 loop is CASSQIGTSGRFWSTDTQYF. DNA for the CDR3: TGCGCCAGCAGCCAAATCGGGACTAGCGGGCGGTTCTGGAGCACAGATACGCAGTATTTT.

This clonotype was detected ten times or more. In DNA, the CDR3 is TGTGCCAGCAGTCCTGAATCTGATCAGCCCCAGCATTTT. It is translated as CASSPESDQPQHF. This chain joins TRBV12-3 or TRBV12-4 and TRBJ1-5, with D uncertain. V lost 5 bases, J lost 5 bases, and 10 bases lay in between. The CDR3 consists of 13 residues.

This clonotype was counted many times. The CDR3 sequence is CASSLFRTDPSYEQYF. The CDR3, as DNA: TGTGCCAGCAGTTTATTCCGGACAGATCCCTCCTACGAGCAGTACTTC. This chain links TRBV28 with TRBJ2-7, with D perhaps TRBD1 (6 bases). The germline CDR1 and CDR2 sequences are MDHEN and SYDVKM. The CDR3 covers 16 residues. V dropped 1 base and J dropped 0 bases, with 13 bases sitting between them.